This passage covers 17 T cell receptor beta chains from one sample sequenced in a study of CD8+ T cells in alopecia areata. After isolation, RNA underwent reverse transcription to generate cDNA as the sequencing template. TCRdb's table, derived via immunoSEQ multiplex PCR, lists solely in-frame clones and lacks some. The table lists tens of thousands of clones, 60% to 70% of them singletons. For about 5 of the biomarker-study patients, the CD4+ cells were further sorted so as to obtain CD25+CD127- cells. Material: CD4+ Tregs sorted from blood. The receptors here all came from a human donor with alopecia areata.

The chain employs TRBV6-6 and TRBJ1-5, with D possibly being TRBD1 (6 bases). Germline lookup yields CDR1 MNHNY and CDR2 SVGAGI (reference sequence). CDR3 length: 16 amino acids. V lost 5 bases and J lost 0, with 14 bases in between. CDR3 amino acids: CASSVDSAYSNQPQHF. The CDR3 nucleotides read TGTGCCAGCAGTGTGGACAGCGCGTATAGCAATCAGCCCCAGCATTTT.

The V gene is TRBV19, the J gene TRBJ1-2; no clear D. The germline V and J ends were trimmed by 7 bases and 0 bases, with 15 bases remaining between them. The CDR3 is 15 residues long. In germline, CDR1 is LNHDA, CDR2 SQIVND (reference sequence). This CDR3 is CASTFPQRPNYGYTF. CDR3 nucleotide sequence: TGTGCCAGTACGTTCCCCCAGCGTCCTAACTATGGCTACACCTTC.

This clone was counted only a few times. V gene TRBV30 combines with J gene TRBJ2-1; TRBD2 is a possible D gene (6 bases). CDR1 is GTSNPN and CDR2 is SVGIG in the germline V gene (reference sequence). Trimming left V 4 bases short and J 7 bases short, with 8 bases between. CDR3 size: 11 residues. This CDR3 is CAWTGRNEQFF. The DNA for the CDR3 is TGTGCCTGGACAGGGAGGAATGAGCAGTTCTTC.

V usage is TRBV5-6 and J usage is TRBJ2-1; 11 positions agree with TRBD2. CDR1 and CDR2 (germline): SGHDT, YYEEEE. With 5 bases clipped from V and 5 bases from J, the junction kept 6 bases outside the gene matches. This CDR3 region has 15 residues. CDR3 DNA sequence: TGTGCCAGCAGGGAGGGACTAGCGGCGGACAATGAGCAGTTCTTC. Amino acids: CASREGLAADNEQFF.

The J gene is TRBJ1-3, the V gene TRBV5-1; D uncertain. Germline assignment: CDR1 SGHRS and CDR2 YFSETQ. Trimming took off 4 bases at V and 2 bases at J, with 13 bases between the two ends. The CDR3 is 15 residues long. The CDR3: CASSQAGDAGNTIYF. DNA of the CDR3: TGCGCCAGCAGCCAGGCGGGAGACGCTGGAAACACCATATATTTT.

The chain has TRBV14 and TRBJ2-5; D remains unclear. CDR1 is SGHDN, CDR2 FVKESK, per germline. Trimming left V 3 bases short and J 5 bases short, with 4 bases between. This CDR3 has 11 residues. CDR3: CASSQRETQYF. In DNA, the CDR3 is TGTGCCAGCAGCCAGAGGGAGACCCAGTACTTC.

The CDR3 here is CASSSGGTSGRNEQFF. Written as DNA, the CDR3 is TGTGCCAGCAGTTCAGGCGGGACTAGCGGGAGGAATGAGCAGTTCTTC. V usage is TRBV28 and J usage is TRBJ2-1; the match to TRBD2 covers 15 bases. V was pared by 4 bases and J by 7 bases, with 5 bases of the junction left unmatched. Germline lookup yields CDR1 MDHEN and CDR2 SYDVKM. CDR3 length: 16 amino acids.

V and J are TRBV29-1 and TRBJ2-1, with a weak D call TRBD1 (5 bases). Trimming stripped 7 bases from V and 0 bases from J, with 10 bases between. The germline V gene encodes CDR1 SQVTM and CDR2 ANQGSEA. This CDR3 contains 13 residues. The CDR3 nucleotides read TGCAGCGGGAGTAGGGGCTCCTACAATGAGCAGTTCTTC. This sequence encodes CSGSRGSYNEQFF.

V usage is TRBV20-1 and J usage is TRBJ2-7; perhaps D is TRBD1 or TRBD2 (5 bases each). The ends were cut back, 3 bases at V and 5 bases at J, with 8 bases in the middle. Germline CDR1 reads DFQATT; CDR2 reads SNEGSKA (reference sequence). The CDR3 loop spans 11 amino acids. CDR3 residues: CSASRDHEQYF. The CDR3 DNA reads as TGCAGTGCTAGCAGGGACCACGAGCAGTACTTC.

V and J are TRBV5-6 and TRBJ2-7; 10 bases match TRBD1. V lost 1 base, J lost 4 bases, and 5 bases stayed unmatched. CDR1 and CDR2 (germline): SGHDT, YYEEEE. CDR3 length: 15 residues. CDR3 nucleotide sequence: TGTGCCAGCAGCTTGTCTGGGACAGGGGCTTACGAGCAGTACTTC. This translates into CASSLSGTGAYEQYF.

The J gene is TRBJ2-7, the V gene TRBV19; 7 bases agree with TRBD1. V shed 6 bases, J shed 0 bases, and the junction held 2 bases outside the gene matches. Germline loops: CDR1 LNHDA, CDR2 SQIVND (reference sequence). This CDR3 region has 13 residues. The CDR3 DNA reads TGTGCCAGTAGGAGACAGGGCTCCTACGAGCAGTACTTC. It encodes CASRRQGSYEQYF.

V gene TRBV28 combines with J gene TRBJ1-5; D perhaps matches TRBD1 (5 bases). The CDR3 contains 15 residues. CDR1 is MDHEN, CDR2 SYDVKM, per germline. The V and J ends lost 2 bases and 1 base respectively, with 9 bases between them. CDR3 DNA sequence: TGTGCCAGCAGTTTAGGGGGGAACAGCAATCAGCCCCAGCATTTT. Protein: CASSLGGNSNQPQHF.

This clone was observed a handful of times. This sequence joins TRBV5-8 and TRBJ1-1; a weak D match, TRBD1 (5 bases). This CDR3 has 16 amino acids. V was shortened by 0 bases and J by 0 bases, with 12 bases between the two germline ends. Per germline, CDR1 SGHTS and CDR2 YDEGEE. DNA for the CDR3: TGTGCCAGCAGCTTGGATCTTGACAGCGTGAACACTGAAGCTTTCTTT. It specifies CASSLDLDSVNTEAFF.

This clone appeared a few times. The J gene is TRBJ1-5, the V gene TRBV28; no clear D. There are 14 residues in the CDR3. Trimming pared 3 bases from V and 6 bases from J, leaving 12 bases between. CDR1 is MDHEN, CDR2 SYDVKM, per germline. Here the CDR3 reads CASSFGNGVQPQHF. CDR3 nucleotides: TGTGCCAGCAGTTTCGGCAACGGGGTTCAGCCCCAGCATTTT.

This clone was found once. V and J are TRBV11-2 and TRBJ1-5, with a tentative D call TRBD1 (5 bases). Germline-derived CDR1 and CDR2 are SGHAT and FQNNGV. The CDR3 has 13 residues. The V end was cut by 5 bases, the J end by 5 bases, with 10 bases between. CDR3 loop: CASSPREDQPQHF. The CDR3 nucleotides are TGTGCCAGCAGCCCCAGGGAGGATCAGCCCCAGCATTTT.

V usage is TRBV30 and J usage is TRBJ2-5; D is perhaps TRBD1 (6 bases). Trimming stripped 5 bases from V and 3 bases from J, with 16 bases between. The CDR3 runs to 14 residues. Germline values: CDR1 GTSNPN, CDR2 SVGIG (reference sequence). The CDR3, as DNA: TGTGCCTGGCAGACAGGAACGGGTAAAGAGACCCAGTACTTC. It is translated as CAWQTGTGKETQYF.

The CDR3 coding sequence is TGTGCCAGCCGCAGGGACTCCTACGAGCAGTACTTC. This translates into CASRRDSYEQYF. The gene calls are TRBV7-9 and TRBJ2-7, with D possibly matching TRBD1 (5 bases). V dropped 8 bases and J dropped 0 bases, with 8 bases sitting between them. Per the germline V gene, CDR1 is SEHNR and CDR2 is FQNEAQ (reference sequence). This CDR3 contains 12 residues.